This T cell receptor (beta chain) was observed in a study of T cells after yellow fever vaccination (dated by TCRdb to about 2019). In terms of the full investigation: The SMART-Seq v4 Ultra Low Input RNA kit was used to prepare libraries from fractions with low cell numbers. To track T-cell clones before and after primary and booster YFV17D yellow fever vaccination, bulk TCR alpha and beta repertoires were sequenced longitudinally. Two healthy male donors, one aged 18 to 30 and one aged 30 to 40 years, made up the cohort. Bulk PBMC replicates and cell subsets were isolated from blood drawn at multiple timepoints before and after both primary and secondary immunization.

TCR cDNA was made using 5'RACE template switching, a step that added a universal primer site and unique molecular identifiers. cDNA synthesis was primed from both the TCR alpha and TCR beta constant segments. Two PCR steps were used to amplify libraries, with sample barcodes and sequencing adapters being added in the second step. Sequencing of libraries was done on Illumina HiSeq 2500 (2x100 bp) or NovaSeq (2x150 bp). Processing in the source paper ran as follows. MIGEC handled demultiplexing of reads and collapsing into UMI consensus sequences, while MiXCR performed V(D)J alignment. Vaccine-responding clonotypes were identified with edgeR using replicate PBMC samples, with FDR below 0.01 and a log2 fold change above 5 up to day 15 being required. Each bulk clonotype received a CD4 or CD8 identity based on whether the sequenced CD4 or CD8 repertoire contained that clonotype at higher abundance. In TCRdb, the public reads were trimmed at Q25 with fastp and aligned with MiXCR, with productive beta chains retained. Duplicate CDR3 protein sequences are folded into a single record with the most common DNA and genes. The V and J calls follow TCRdb's processing rather than the paper's. This sample gives just under 600,000 distinct CDR3 sequences in total; roughly 14% of them show up just once. Of the sample, 11% to 15% falls within the top ten clones.

Beyond this particular receptor, the publication reports: Most clones expanded after primary vaccination (almost 97% of CD4 and roughly 90% of CD8) were re-detected after the booster, suggesting that broad memory maintenance occurred. Computational filtering was required because FACS-sorted repertoires could contain abundant contaminating clonotypes from the bulk population. A small share of clonotypes was detected in both CD4 and CD8 compartments, with the overlap likely arising from convergent recombination. The secondary T-cell response was weaker than the primary response but faster, peaking on day 5 instead of day 15. The study included only a couple of donors, which limits how far the findings can be generalized.

V gives up 4 bases and J gives up 1 base, and the segment between their germline ends measures 11 bases. CDR1 and CDR2, per the germline V gene, are SGHRS and YFSETQ. Including cysteine and phenylalanine, the CDR3 has 14 amino acids. Only the CDR3 part of the read is kept: 42 bases, read in frame from the first base. The intended sense of this specimen's treatment or condition label: live attenuated yellow fever vaccine strain. At each blood-draw timepoint, two biological replicates of bulk PBMCs were obtained. A standard Ficoll-Paque protocol was used to isolate PBMCs from peripheral blood. TriZol was used to extract RNA from bulk PBMCs, CD4 and CD8 fractions, and dextramer-positive and dextramer-negative fractions. This clonotype occurred a few times. Its antigen is not yet known. Base qualities were left out, and no much larger clone turns up one base away.

The TCR originated in a man younger than 45 who received the YFV17D yellow fever vaccine. The material sequenced was PBMCs, taken on the day of the yellow fever booster vaccination. The rearrangement joined TRBV5-1 to TRBJ1-2, with the D gene uncertain. The CDR3 region: CASSRYNVNYGYTF. DNA sequence: TGCGCCAGCAGCCGGTACAACGTTAACTATGGCTACACCTTC.